The T cell receptor beta chain under discussion was sequenced for a study of CD8+CD57+ T cells in acquired aplastic anemia. Patients picked for sequencing had shown CD8+CD57+ cell expansion detected by flow cytometry. General observations from the study: A set of around 30 CD8+ CDR3 sequences was shared between patients and controls, and these sequences appeared highly expressed in patients.

TCR beta VDJ combinations and CDR3 sequences were profiled from genomic DNA. A single record per CDR3 protein comes from TCRdb applying MiXCR to the reads. This sample yields about 470,000 distinct CDR3 sequences, of which about a third are seen a single time; 0.82% belongs to the top ten. The V gene's germline CDR1 is ENHRY and CDR2 SYGVKD. V lost 10 bases and J 2 bases, leaving 12 bases between the germline ends. The CDR3 length is 12 residues. This clonotype was seen more than once but under ten times. Its specificity is not known. The receptor comes from a human donor with aplastic anemia. The sequenced sample consisted of sorted CD4+, CD8+, or CD8+CD57+ T cells (not recorded which) from PBMCs. This sequence joins TRBV10-3 and TRBJ2-7; tentatively, D is TRBD1 (6 bases). CDR3 sequence reads: CASNRETYEQYF. CDR3 sequence (DNA): TGTGCCAGCAACAGGGAAACCTACGAGCAGTACTTC.